Presented here are 18 T cell receptor beta chains from one specimen sequenced in a study of blood T cell repertoires in COVID-19. Profiling relied on immunoSEQ multiplex PCR, and the TCRdb table lists in-frame clones only, not all of them. The sample comprises around 100,000 clones, 80% of which are singletons, and around 10% rests with the top ten. Sequenced material: peripheral blood. These TCRs come from a woman in her seventies with acute or convalescent COVID-19.

The chain recombines TRBV2 with TRBJ2-7, with a tentative D call TRBD1 (6 bases). This CDR3 has 14 amino acids. Trimming left V 7 bases short and J 0 bases short, with 13 bases between. Germline CDR1 and CDR2: SNHLY and FYNNEI. The CDR3 here is CASTSRGHSYEQYF. CDR3 DNA: TGTGCCAGCACAAGCAGGGGCCACTCCTACGAGCAGTACTTC. The whole variable domain, remainder taken from reference TRBV2 and TRBJ2-7, is EPEVTQTPSHQVTQMGQEVILRCVPISNHLYFYWYRQILGQKVEFLVSFYNNEISEKSEIFDDQFSVERPDGSNFTLKIRSTKLEDSAMYFCASTSRGHSYEQYFGPGTRLTVT.

This chain uses TRBV7-2 with TRBJ2-1; 15 nucleotides line up with TRBD2. This CDR3 spans 18 amino acids. J was trimmed by 4 bases and V by 0 bases; bases with no gene match: 4. Per the germline V gene, CDR1 is SGHTA and CDR2 is FQGNSA. The CDR3 loop is CASSLAGGTSGGYNEQFF. Here the CDR3 DNA reads TGTGCCAGCAGCTTAGCGGGAGGGACTAGCGGGGGGTACAATGAGCAGTTCTTC.

This clone was picked up one time. The chain employs TRBV5-6 and TRBJ2-3, with 7 nucleotides matching TRBD2. CDR1 is SGHDT and CDR2 is YYEEEE in the germline V gene. The CDR3 runs 17 residues. V shed 3 bases and J 2 bases; nucleotides not matched to a gene: 12. The CDR3 protein is CASSSPGLPDLTDTQYF. DNA of the CDR3: TGTGCCAGCAGCTCGCCGGGACTACCAGACCTCACAGATACGCAGTATTTT.

The V and J genes are TRBV6-1 and TRBJ2-1; TRBD2 matches at 9 bases. There are 12 residues in the CDR3. CDR1 is MNHNS and CDR2 is SASEGT in the germline V gene. V lost 2 bases to trimming and J lost 13 bases; unmatched junction nucleotides: 3. CDR3 DNA sequence: TGTGCCAGCAGTGAACTAGCGGGGCTCCAGTTCTTC. This encodes CASSELAGLQFF.

The table lists this clone with many counts. This rearrangement joins TRBV29-1 to TRBJ1-1; 10 bases are a match to TRBD1. The CDR3 sequence is 13 residues long. V shed 4 bases, J shed 5 bases, and the junction held 4 bases outside the gene matches. Germline-derived CDR1 and CDR2 are SQVTM and ANQGSEA. CDR3 DNA sequence: TGCAGCGTTGGGACAGGGGGGCGGACTGAAGCTTTCTTT. It is translated as CSVGTGGRTEAFF.

Concerning this clone: At the DNA level, this CDR3 is encoded by other sequences in the same sample as well. The gene calls are TRBV5-4 and TRBJ1-2, with TRBD1 matching over 9 bases. The junction had 8 bases not matched to a gene; V was cut back by 3 bases and J by 8 bases. The CDR3 length is 14 residues. The germline V gene encodes CDR1 SGHNT and CDR2 YYREEE (reference sequence). This CDR3 reads CASSSTGGPGGYTF. Written as DNA, the CDR3 is TGTGCCAGCAGCTCGACAGGGGGGCCGGGGGGCTACACCTTC.

The gene calls are TRBV2 and TRBJ2-2; D is uncertain. V was cut by 6 bases and J by 7 bases, with 15 bases left in between. The V gene's germline CDR1 is SNHLY and CDR2 FYNNEI. The CDR3 sequence is 14 residues long. The CDR3 region has the DNA TGTGCCAGCAGCGTCGTTATTAACGGCGGGGAGCTGTTTTTT. This encodes CASSVVINGGELFF.

The chain couples TRBV19 to TRBJ1-5, with unresolved D. CDR3 length: 17 amino acids. CDR1 LNHDA and CDR2 SQIVND come from the germline V gene (reference sequence). Trimming left V 6 bases short and J 2 bases short, with 20 bases between. The chain's CDR3 is CASSNAELGPGNQPQHF. DNA of the CDR3: TGTGCCAGTAGCAATGCGGAACTTGGCCCGGGCAATCAGCCCCAGCATTTT.

V and J are TRBV5-1 and TRBJ2-1, with 9 positions matching TRBD1. The J segment lost 6 bases and the V segment lost 0 bases, leaving 4 bases of the junction unmatched. Per the germline V gene, CDR1 is SGHRS and CDR2 is YFSETQ. This CDR3 has 15 amino acids. This CDR3 reads CASSLVGTGLNEQFF. The CDR3 region has the DNA TGCGCCAGCAGCTTGGTGGGGACAGGGCTCAATGAGCAGTTCTTC.

V gene TRBV5-1 combines with J gene TRBJ1-4, with 7 bases identical to TRBD1. Per the germline V gene, CDR1 is SGHRS and CDR2 is YFSETQ. This CDR3 contains 18 residues. The V segment lost 1 base and the J segment 2 bases; nucleotides outside the gene matches: 11. CDR3 sequence: CASSLMGRGVETNEKLFF. In nucleotides, the CDR3 is TGCGCCAGCAGCTTGATGGGCAGGGGGGTTGAGACTAATGAAAAACTGTTTTTT.

The chain employs TRBV14 and TRBJ2-6, with 7 bases aligning to TRBD2. This CDR3 spans 15 amino acids. In germline, CDR1 is SGHDN, CDR2 FVKESK. V gave up 9 bases and J gave up 0 bases; unmatched junction bases: 5. CDR3 residues: CASSGRTSGANVLTF. For the CDR3, the DNA is TGTGCCAGTTCCGGGAGGACCTCTGGGGCCAACGTCCTGACTTTC.

The chain joins TRBV3-1 (or the pseudogene TRBV3-2) to TRBJ2-1, with TRBD1 as a possible D gene (6 bases). Trimming took 4 bases from V and 4 from J, leaving 11 bases between them. Germline V gives CDR1 LGHDT, CDR2 YNNKEL (reference sequence). CDR3 length equals 14 residues. CDR3 region: CASSPPDSYNEQFF. CDR3 nucleotide sequence: TGTGCCAGCAGCCCTCCGGACAGTTACAATGAGCAGTTCTTC.

The chain joins TRBV3-1 (or the pseudogene TRBV3-2) to TRBJ2-3, with 11 bases lining up with TRBD2. CDR1 is LGHDT and CDR2 is YNNKEL in the germline V gene (reference sequence). There are 17 residues in the CDR3. J gave up 4 bases and V 0 bases, and 6 bases lay outside the gene matches. DNA of the CDR3: TGTGCCAGCAGCCAAGATCTTAGCGGGGGGGCCTCAGATACGCAGTATTTT. This codes for CASSQDLSGGASDTQYF.

This chain joins TRBV19 and TRBJ1-5; TRBD1 matches 7 bases. CDR3 length equals 16 residues. CDR1 is LNHDA and CDR2 is SQIVND in the germline V gene (reference sequence). The junction had 8 bases not matched to a gene; V was cut back by 0 bases and J by 6 bases. This chain's CDR3 is CASSIDTGEESQPQHF. CDR3 bases: TGTGCCAGTAGTATAGATACAGGGGAAGAGAGTCAGCCCCAGCATTTT.

V gene TRBV19 combines with J gene TRBJ1-1; D gene unclear. This CDR3 has 13 amino acids. The germline V gene encodes CDR1 LNHDA and CDR2 SQIVND (reference sequence). V lost 0 bases, J lost 5 bases, and 7 bases lay in between. The CDR3 reads CASSIDGETEAFF. In DNA form, the CDR3 reads TGTGCCAGTAGTATAGACGGGGAAACTGAAGCTTTCTTT. Based on the CDR3 plus reference TRBV19 and TRBJ1-1, the full variable domain is DGGITQSPKYLFRKEGQNVTLSCEQNLNHDAMYWYRQDPGQGLRLIYYSQIVNDFQKGDIAEGYSVSREKKESFPLTVTSAQKNPTAFYLCASSIDGETEAFFGQGTRLTVV.

CDR3 in DNA: TGTGCCAGCAGCGATGACTGGCGGGATACGCAGTATTTT. Residues: CASSDDWRDTQYF. The chain joins TRBV2 to TRBJ2-3, with D unresolved. The CDR3 sequence is 13 residues long. Germline values: CDR1 SNHLY, CDR2 FYNNEI. V dropped 6 bases and J dropped 6 bases, with 13 bases sitting between them.

CDR3 DNA: TGTGCCAGCAGTTTCTTTTCGGGGGGCGGGCCCCAGCATTTT. It specifies CASSFFSGGGPQHF. This rearrangement joins TRBV28 to TRBJ1-5; D perhaps matches TRBD1 (6 bases). This CDR3 is 14 amino acids long. V lost 3 bases and J lost 9, with 15 bases in between. Germline CDR1 reads MDHEN; CDR2 reads SYDVKM.

The rearrangement links TRBV24-1 to TRBJ1-5, with TRBD1 as a possible D gene (6 bases). Deletions cut 6 bases from V and 0 bases from J, with 14 bases between. Per the germline V gene, CDR1 is KGHDR and CDR2 is SFDVKD. The CDR3 has 16 residues. The CDR3 sequence: CATSRTVVYSNQPQHF. The CDR3 region has the DNA TGTGCCACCAGTAGGACAGTTGTTTATAGCAATCAGCCCCAGCATTTT.